This T cell receptor (beta chain) was recorded in a study of blood T cell repertoires in COVID-19. The wider study: COVID-19 samples from acute and convalescent phases originated in the United States, Italy and Spain. The analysed material was cDNA or gDNA that came from T cells, B-cell-depleted T cells, or PBMCs.

This CDR3 has 13 residues. The J segment lost 7 bases and the V segment lost 11 bases, leaving 5 bases of the junction unmatched. Germline V gene lookup returns CDR1 MNHEY and CDR2 SVGAGI. Per the original data handling: Amplified reference gene primers provided the basis for estimating nucleated cell counts. Measured with immunoSEQ multiplex PCR; TCRdb has only the in-frame clones, and not every one. V, J and clone size were drawn from that table, and D and trimming were deduced from the DNA. Of about 120,000 clones in the sample, approximately 82% are singletons; the top ten hold around 7.5%. Sequenced sample: peripheral blood. This TCR was recovered from a man in his 70s with active or convalescent COVID-19. The chain employs TRBV6-5 and TRBJ1-6, with TRBD1 identical over 10 bases. This CDR3 reads CAGRTGGNSPLHF. CDR3 DNA sequence: TGTGCCGGCCGGACAGGGGGGAATTCACCCCTCCACTTT.